The 13 T cell receptor beta chains below come from one sample, sequenced in a study of OX40 agonist ivuxolimab in advanced cancers. The table came from immunoSEQ multiplex PCR; TCRdb's copy has only in-frame clones and leaves some out. The sample has roughly 70,000 clones; roughly 88% are singletons. The sample in question was CD4+ or CD8+ T cells sorted from blood, obtained in a trial of the OX40 agonist ivuxolimab. These receptors were obtained from an adult with an advanced solid tumor such as melanoma, head and neck, liver or kidney cancer.

DNA of the CDR3: TGTGCCAGCAGCTCGGGAGCAGGGGGCAATCAGCCCCAGCATTTT. It encodes CASSSGAGGNQPQHF. V usage is TRBV7-9 and J usage is TRBJ1-5; tentatively, D is TRBD1 (6 bases). Germline CDR1 and CDR2: SEHNR and FQNEAQ (reference sequence). Deletions cut 4 bases from V and 2 bases from J, with 12 bases between. The CDR3 extends over 15 amino acids.

The chain has TRBV7-3 and TRBJ2-5; TRBD2 matches at 12 bases. V shed 5 bases and J 5 bases; nucleotides not matched to a gene: 6. Germline V gene data show CDR1 as SGHTA and CDR2 as FQGTGA. CDR3 length: 15 residues. CDR3 sequence: CASSDGLAGMETQYF. In DNA form, the CDR3 reads TGTGCCAGCAGCGACGGACTAGCGGGGATGGAGACCCAGTACTTC.

CDR3 sequence (DNA): TGCAGCGTCAGCGGGAGGCTGGGCGGGGAGCTGTTTTTT. Translating gives CSVSGRLGGELFF. This sequence joins TRBV29-1 and TRBJ2-2; 9 bases fit TRBD2. The CDR3 runs to 13 residues. From germline, CDR1 is SQVTM and CDR2 ANQGSEA. V shed 6 bases and J 7 bases; nucleotides not matched to a gene: 6.

This chain uses TRBV15 with TRBJ2-7, with TRBD1 matching 9 bases. CDR1 and CDR2 (germline): LNHNV, YYDKDF (reference sequence). Unmatched junction bases numbered 8, after V lost 3 bases and J lost 2 bases. The CDR3 length is 16 residues. This CDR3 reads CATSSPGTGSPYEQYF. CDR3 DNA sequence: TGTGCCACCAGCAGCCCCGGGACAGGGAGCCCCTACGAGCAGTACTTC.

The genes are TRBV2 and TRBJ1-1; 9 bases are shared with TRBD1. Unmatched junction bases numbered 7, after V lost 5 bases and J lost 3 bases. Germline V gives CDR1 SNHLY, CDR2 FYNNEI. CDR3 length: 15 residues. Here the CDR3 reads CASSSTGQGYTEAFF. As DNA, the CDR3 is TGTGCCAGCAGTAGCACAGGACAGGGGTACACTGAAGCTTTCTTT.

The chain couples TRBV28 to TRBJ1-2; D is uncertain. V was shortened by 5 bases and J by 3 bases, with 7 bases between the two germline ends. This CDR3 has 12 amino acids. In germline, CDR1 is MDHEN, CDR2 SYDVKM. CDR3 loop: CASSPGDYGYTF. The CDR3 DNA reads as TGTGCCAGCAGTCCCGGAGACTATGGCTACACCTTC.

V gene TRBV7-9 combines with J gene TRBJ2-7; 7 nucleotides match TRBD2. Germline trimming cut 0 bases from V and 6 bases from J; bases unmatched to any gene: 5. CDR1 SEHNR and CDR2 FQNEAQ come from the germline V gene (reference sequence). The CDR3 spans 14 residues. The CDR3 here is CASSLASGVGEQYF. The CDR3 nucleotides read TGTGCCAGCAGCTTAGCAAGCGGGGTTGGCGAGCAGTACTTC.

CDR3 DNA sequence: TGCGCCAGCAGCTTGGGACAGGGCCATGGCTACACCTTC. Its translation is CASSLGQGHGYTF. V usage is TRBV5-1 and J usage is TRBJ1-2; 7 bases match TRBD1. Germline assignment: CDR1 SGHRS and CDR2 YFSETQ. Germline trimming cut 0 bases from V and 6 bases from J; bases unmatched to any gene: 2. The length of the CDR3 is 13 residues.

V and J are TRBV9 and TRBJ2-7; 9 bases fit TRBD2. Germline loops: CDR1 SGDLS, CDR2 YYNGEE. The CDR3 sequence is 15 residues long. V lost 2 bases to trimming and J lost 6 bases; unmatched junction nucleotides: 9. CDR3 DNA sequence: TGTGCCAGCAGCGTCCCCTATACTAGCGGGTCCGAGCAGTACTTC. Translation: CASSVPYTSGSEQYF.

V and J are TRBV5-4 and TRBJ2-5, with 14 bases lining up with TRBD2. J was trimmed by 2 bases and V by 4 bases; bases with no gene match: 7. Germline V gene lookup returns CDR1 SGHNT and CDR2 YYREEE (reference sequence). The CDR3 runs 17 residues. The CDR3 DNA sequence: TGTGCCAGCAGCCGCCCGGGACTAGCGGGAGAGCAAGAGACCCAGTACTTC. This encodes CASSRPGLAGEQETQYF.

V is TRBV18 and J is TRBJ2-3; 9 positions agree with TRBD1. There are 17 residues in the CDR3. J gave up 5 bases and V 3 bases, and 12 bases lay outside the gene matches. Germline V CDR1 and CDR2: KGHSH, LQKENI. The CDR3 DNA is TGTGCCAGCTCACCGCAACAGGGGGCGGGTATCGGAGATACGCAGTATTTT. Its protein is CASSPQQGAGIGDTQYF.

This CDR3 is CASSLSGRAPNEQFF. CDR3 bases: TGTGCCAGCAGCTTGAGCGGGAGGGCCCCCAATGAGCAGTTCTTC. The genes are TRBV5-4 and TRBJ2-1, with TRBD2 identical over 10 bases. With 1 base clipped from V and 6 bases from J, the junction kept 4 bases outside the gene matches. Germline values: CDR1 SGHNT, CDR2 YYREEE (reference sequence). The CDR3 has 15 residues.

This clone was counted only a few times. The chain is built from TRBV10-1 and TRBJ1-2; possible D gene TRBD1, 6 bases. The ends were cut back, 4 bases at V and 4 bases at J, with 19 bases in the middle. Germline-derived CDR1 and CDR2 are WNHNN and SYGVQD (reference sequence). This CDR3 is built from 16 residues. The CDR3 protein is CASSAYRAEDSYGYTF. The CDR3 DNA sequence: TGCGCCAGCAGTGCTTACAGGGCTGAGGACTCCTATGGCTACACCTTC.